This T cell receptor beta chain appears in the sequencing data of a study of T cell repertoires in aging, cancer and after chemotherapy. Study-level results: In healthy donors, age-related TCR diversity loss mainly reflected lost richness.

Trimming removed 6 bases from V and 2 bases from J; junction bases left unmatched: 7. CDR1 SQVTM and CDR2 ANQGSEA come from the germline V gene. The CDR3 loop spans 14 amino acids. The template was genomic DNA from peripheral blood, not RNA. About this clonotype itself: Its target is not known.

A mixed TRB-A/B primer pool amplified rearranged TRB by multiplex touch-down PCR. TCRdb processed the multiplex PCR reads anew with MiXCR; each CDR3 protein has one entry. Of about 11,000 distinct CDR3 sequences listed, 42% were seen once; the top ten hold around 6.9%. The rearrangement uses TRBV29-1 and TRBJ1-1; 9 nucleotides align to TRBD1. This receptor was identified in a human donor in good health. What was sequenced was blood. DNA for the CDR3: TGCAGCGTGGCAACGACAGGGGGTAACACTGAAGCTTTCTTT. Protein sequence: CSVATTGGNTEAFF. Full variable domain (rest looked up from reference TRBV29-1 and TRBJ1-1): SAVISQKPSRDICQRGTSLTIQCQVDSQVTMMFWYRQQPGQSLTLIATANQGSEATYESGFVIDKFPISRPNLTFSTLTVSNMSPEDSSIYLCSVATTGGNTEAFFGQGTRLTVV.